The text below deals with one TCR beta chain. This sample stems from a study of T cell changes during pregnancy in multiple sclerosis. The V and J ends lost 5 bases and 0 bases respectively, with 14 bases between them. CDR3 length equals 16 residues. The germline gives CDR1 MDHEN, CDR2 SYDVKM. Some clones are missing from TCRdb's copy, which holds only in-frame ones; the method was immunoSEQ multiplex PCR. The top ten hold 0.9% to 1.5% of the sample, which has 30,000 to 45,000 clones, about 88% seen once. This sequence joins TRBV28 and TRBJ2-4; D is undetermined. Sample: CD4+ T cells from peripheral blood mononuclear cells, taken before pregnancy. This sequence was found in a female donor with multiple sclerosis, enrolled in a pregnancy study. CDR3 sequence reads: CASSPLRRIAKNIQYF. The CDR3, as DNA: TGTGCCAGCAGTCCCCTAAGGAGAATAGCCAAAAACATTCAGTACTTC.